The source of this T cell receptor beta chain is a study of shared clonotypes between healthy human individuals. The table came from immunoSEQ multiplex PCR; TCRdb's copy has only in-frame clones and leaves some out. The data contain roughly 2 million clones, about 95% of them seen just once; the ten biggest clones take up 1.1%. Worth noting for this clone: The antigen is not known.

Terminally differentiated effector memory CD45RA+ cells were excluded from the naive CD8 cells, which were CD45RO-negative and positively selected for CCR7. Broader study findings: Large sequencing depth failed to make sorted-subset sequencing complete, rarefaction showed.

The sequenced sample was naive CD8+ T cells sorted from blood. This TCR derives from a man aged 18 to 30 in good health.

The CDR3 spells CASSPGRGLQPNTEAFF. The CDR3 region has the DNA TGTGCCAGCAGCCCGGGCAGGGGGCTCCAGCCGAACACTGAAGCTTTCTTT. The rearrangement links TRBV7-2 to TRBJ1-1, with 8 positions matching TRBD1. Germline V gene data show CDR1 as SGHTA and CDR2 as FQGNSA. The CDR3 is 17 amino acids. Unmatched junction bases numbered 12, after V lost 5 bases and J lost 1 base. Variable domain in full (rest from reference TRBV7-2 and TRBJ1-1): GAGVSQSPSNKVTEKGKDVELRCDPISGHTALYWYRQSLGQGLEFLIYFQGNSAPDKSGLPSDRFSAERTGGSVSTLTIQRTQQEDSAVYLCASSPGRGLQPNTEAFFGQGTRLTVV.